This TCR beta chain is from a study of blood T cell repertoires in COVID-19. The assay was immunoSEQ multiplex PCR, and TCRdb's table has in-frame clones only and misses some. The data hold fewer than 120,000 clones, with approximately 85% observed a single time. The V end lost 3 bases, the J end lost 6 bases, and 18 bases lay between the germline ends. The V gene's germline CDR1 is SGHRS and CDR2 YFSETQ. CDR3 length: 15 residues. The V gene is TRBV5-1, the J gene TRBJ1-2; D perhaps matches TRBD1 (5 bases). The receptor comes from a woman aged 55 to 70 with acute or convalescent COVID-19. The sequenced material came from peripheral blood. The CDR3 here is CASSSRGETVNGYTF. The CDR3 DNA follows: TGCGCCAGCAGCTCCCGGGGGGAAACTGTTAATGGCTACACCTTC.